The 9 T cell receptor beta chains presented below share a single source sample, sequenced in a study of blood T cell repertoires in COVID-19. Method: immunoSEQ multiplex PCR; TCRdb's copy keeps in-frame clones and lacks some. The sample has some 270,000 clones; 65% to 85% are singletons. Sequencing was carried out using PBMCs or T cells enriched from blood (not recorded which). These TCRs come from a man in his fifties who had recovered from COVID-19.

This rearrangement joins TRBV20-1 to TRBJ2-7; tentatively, D is TRBD2 (5 bases). Trimming took 6 bases from V and 3 from J, leaving 9 bases between them. Looked up from germline, CDR1 is DFQATT and CDR2 is SNEGSKA (reference sequence). The CDR3 contains 11 residues. The CDR3 sequence is CSATEDYEQYF. The CDR3 DNA follows: TGCAGTGCAACGGAGGACTACGAGCAGTACTTC.

The V call is TRBV10-1, the J call TRBJ2-3, with TRBD2 matching over 7 bases. The J segment lost 4 bases and the V segment lost 0 bases, leaving 7 bases of the junction unmatched. Germline assignment: CDR1 WNHNN and CDR2 SYGVQD (reference sequence). This CDR3 is 16 amino acids long. CDR3 loop: CASSESSGGFADTQYF. As DNA, the CDR3 is TGCGCCAGCAGTGAGTCGTCGGGGGGATTCGCAGATACGCAGTATTTT.

The CDR3 region has the DNA TGTGCCAGCAGTGAATCCCACCGGGGGACAGAATACAATGAGCAGTTCTTC. Amino acid sequence: CASSESHRGTEYNEQFF. The chain joins TRBV25-1 to TRBJ2-1; tentative D call: TRBD1 (7 bases). Trimming left V 1 base short and J 4 bases short, with 17 bases between. The germline CDR1 and CDR2 sequences are MGHDK and SYGVNS. CDR3 size: 17 residues.

As regards this clone: The sample contains more than one DNA sequence encoding this CDR3. The rearrangement joins TRBV18 to TRBJ2-2, with 11 bases matching TRBD2. This CDR3 has 16 amino acids. The germline gives CDR1 KGHSH, CDR2 LQKENI. The junction had 6 bases not matched to a gene; V was cut back by 2 bases and J by 7 bases. CDR3 coding DNA: TGTGCCAGCTCACCAGGGACTAGCGGAGACGGCGGGGAGCTGTTTTTT. Protein sequence: CASSPGTSGDGGELFF.

This rearrangement joins TRBV19 to TRBJ2-1; tentatively, D is TRBD1 (6 bases). Germline CDR1 LNHDA, CDR2 SQIVND (reference sequence). V was trimmed by 4 bases and J by 6 bases, leaving 19 bases between them. This CDR3 spans 16 amino acids. The CDR3 reads CASSTEGTLTVNEQFF. Here the CDR3 DNA reads TGTGCCAGTAGTACGGAAGGGACACTTACGGTCAATGAGCAGTTCTTC.

This sequence joins TRBV4-2 and TRBJ2-3; 15 nucleotides line up with TRBD2. This CDR3 contains 20 residues. Trimming cost V 1 base and J 5 bases; bases outside gene matches: 13. The germline V gene has CDR1 LGHNA and CDR2 YNFKEQ. For the CDR3, the DNA is TGTGCCAGCAGCCAAGGACTTGGGGGGACTAGCGGGGGGCATGGAGATACGCAGTATTTT. Translation gives CASSQGLGGTSGGHGDTQYF.

CDR3 sequence (DNA): TGTGCCTGGAGTGCTTCTCTGTTCGGGGGGGCCACCTACAATGAGCAGTTCTTC. Protein: CAWSASLFGGATYNEQFF. This chain links TRBV30 with TRBJ2-1; 8 bases match TRBD2. The CDR3 has 18 amino acids. Germline values: CDR1 GTSNPN, CDR2 SVGIG (reference sequence). V was pared by 1 base and J by 2 bases, with 13 bases of the junction left unmatched.

The V and J genes are TRBV19 and TRBJ1-4, with 7 bases that match TRBD1. The CDR3 extends over 15 amino acids. V was pared by 3 bases and J by 4 bases, with 5 bases of the junction left unmatched. Germline CDR1 and CDR2: LNHDA and SQIVND (reference sequence). The CDR3 DNA sequence: TGTGCCAGTAGTATGTGGCAGGGGGGTAATGAAAAACTGTTTTTT. Its protein product is CASSMWQGGNEKLFF.

The chain links TRBV6-5 to TRBJ1-1; D unresolved. This CDR3 comprises 12 residues. Per germline, CDR1 MNHEY and CDR2 SVGAGI. Trimming pared 4 bases from V and 1 base from J, leaving 4 bases between. CDR3 protein: CASSFQNTEAFF. CDR3 in DNA: TGTGCCAGCAGTTTCCAGAACACTGAAGCTTTCTTT.